The clone carrying this T cell receptor (beta chain) was seen once. What it binds is unknown. These data are taken from a study of pediatric ulcerative colitis. For the study at large: Ulcerative colitis patients had pancolitis or left-sided colitis, with confirming histology.

The study's findings and limits: Compared with controls, ulcerative colitis showed greater blood-rectum clone sharing.

Assay used: immunoSEQ multiplex PCR; TCRdb lists only in-frame clones, some missing. The table lists 64,000 or so clones, over 70% of them singletons. Germline CDR1 reads SGHVS; CDR2 reads FQNEAQ. The CDR3 totals 11 residues. Between the trimmed V and J ends, which lost 5 bases and 2 bases, there was a span of 3 bases. Input material: blood. The chain carries TRBV7-8 and TRBJ2-5; unclear D gene. This TCR came from a boy aged 5-17 years with moderate ulcerative colitis. In DNA, the CDR3 is TGTGCCAGCAGCCCTCAAGAGACCCAGTACTTC. It specifies CASSPQETQYF.